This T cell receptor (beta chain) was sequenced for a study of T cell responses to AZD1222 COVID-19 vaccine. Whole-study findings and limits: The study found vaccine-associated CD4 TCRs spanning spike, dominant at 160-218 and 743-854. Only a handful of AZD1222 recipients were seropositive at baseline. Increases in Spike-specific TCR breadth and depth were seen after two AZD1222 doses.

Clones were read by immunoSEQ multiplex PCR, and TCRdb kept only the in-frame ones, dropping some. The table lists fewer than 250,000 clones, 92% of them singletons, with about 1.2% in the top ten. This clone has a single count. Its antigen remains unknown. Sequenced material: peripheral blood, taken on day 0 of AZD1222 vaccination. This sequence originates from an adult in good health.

CDR3 protein: CASSYPPALNTEAFF. The CDR3 DNA is TGTGCCAGCAGTTACCCCCCAGCATTGAACACTGAAGCTTTCTTT. The chain is built from TRBV6-6 and TRBJ1-1, with D hard to call. The germline V and J ends were trimmed by 2 bases and 0 bases, with 10 bases remaining between them. Germline V gene lookup returns CDR1 MNHNY and CDR2 SVGAGI (reference sequence). The CDR3 extends over 15 amino acids.